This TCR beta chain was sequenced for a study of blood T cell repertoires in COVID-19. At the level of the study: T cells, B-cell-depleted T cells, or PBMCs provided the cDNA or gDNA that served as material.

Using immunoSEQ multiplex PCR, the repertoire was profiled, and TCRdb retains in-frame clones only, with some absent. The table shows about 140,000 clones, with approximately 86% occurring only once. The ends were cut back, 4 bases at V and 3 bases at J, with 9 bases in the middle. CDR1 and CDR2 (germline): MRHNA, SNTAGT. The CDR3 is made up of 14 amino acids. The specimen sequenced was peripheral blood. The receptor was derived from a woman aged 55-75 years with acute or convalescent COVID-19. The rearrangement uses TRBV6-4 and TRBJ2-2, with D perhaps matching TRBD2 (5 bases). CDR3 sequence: CASSVWGDTGELFF. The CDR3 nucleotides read TGTGCCAGCAGTGTTTGGGGAGACACCGGGGAGCTGTTTTTT.